This entry features one TCR beta chain sequence. The target antigen is unknown. At the DNA level, this CDR3 is encoded by other sequences in the same sample as well. The record originates from a study of Ad26.COV2.S vaccination and SARS-CoV-2 variants. For the study at large: Doses of Ad26.COV2.S were injected into muscle once or twice, 56 days apart.

Study-level results: The TCR breadth and depth analyses may have understated or missed part of the total T cell responses. Placebo recipients trailed vaccine recipients in spike-specific TCR breadth. Placebo and vaccine recipients had non-spike TCR breadth that was similar.

Germline loops: CDR1 SNHLY, CDR2 FYNNEI. CDR3 length equals 13 residues. With 6 bases removed from V and 4 bases from J, the gap between germline ends came to 10 bases. The data were produced by immunoSEQ multiplex PCR, yet TCRdb's version contains in-frame clones alone and is incomplete. Of 380,000 or so clones in the sample, around nine tenths were seen once. Treatment specified: around 19 received Ad26.COV2.S at low or high dose, single or two shots; about 5 received placebo; per-sample allocation not given. Day 63 after the first vaccine or placebo injection was the time point for sampling. The chain employs TRBV2 and TRBJ1-3, with D possibly matching TRBD1 (6 bases). This TCR was sampled from a person between 18 and 59 years old who received the Ad26.COV2.S COVID-19 vaccine or a placebo. The sample consisted of peripheral blood, taken in a trial of Ad26.COV2.S vaccine versus placebo. The DNA of the CDR3 is TGTGCCAGCAGGCAGGGGTCGGGAAACACCATATATTTT. The encoded protein is CASRQGSGNTIYF.